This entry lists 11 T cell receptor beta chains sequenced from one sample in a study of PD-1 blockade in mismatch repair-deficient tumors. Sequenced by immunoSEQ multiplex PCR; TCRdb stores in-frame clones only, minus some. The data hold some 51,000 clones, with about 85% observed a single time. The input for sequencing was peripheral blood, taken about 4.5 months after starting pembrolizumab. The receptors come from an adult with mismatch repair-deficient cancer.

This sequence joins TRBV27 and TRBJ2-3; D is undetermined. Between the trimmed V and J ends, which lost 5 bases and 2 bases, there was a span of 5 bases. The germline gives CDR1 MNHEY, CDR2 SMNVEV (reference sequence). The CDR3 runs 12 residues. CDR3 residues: CASSPYTDTQYF. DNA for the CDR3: TGTGCCAGCAGTCCTTACACAGATACGCAGTATTTT.

The CDR3 loop is CASSHGQGAPTDTQYF. Written as DNA, the CDR3 is TGTGCCAGCAGCCATGGACAGGGGGCGCCTACAGATACGCAGTATTTT. This chain uses TRBV13 with TRBJ2-3; TRBD1 agrees at 11 bases. The CDR3 spans 16 residues. J lost 3 bases, V lost 5 bases, and 7 bases had no gene match. CDR1 and CDR2 (germline): PRHDT, FYEKMQ (reference sequence).

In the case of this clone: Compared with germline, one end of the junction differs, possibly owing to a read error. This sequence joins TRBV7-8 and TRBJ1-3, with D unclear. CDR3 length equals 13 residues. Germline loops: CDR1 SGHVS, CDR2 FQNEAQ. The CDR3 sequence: CASSMQAGNTVYF. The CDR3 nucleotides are TGTGCCAGCAGCATGCAGGCTGGAAACACCGTATATTTT.

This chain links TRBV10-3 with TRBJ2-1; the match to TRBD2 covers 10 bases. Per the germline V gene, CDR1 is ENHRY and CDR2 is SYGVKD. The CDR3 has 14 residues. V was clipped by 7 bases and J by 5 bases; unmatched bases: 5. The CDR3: CAITGTSANNEQFF. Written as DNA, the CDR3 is TGTGCCATCACCGGGACTAGCGCAAACAATGAGCAGTTCTTC.

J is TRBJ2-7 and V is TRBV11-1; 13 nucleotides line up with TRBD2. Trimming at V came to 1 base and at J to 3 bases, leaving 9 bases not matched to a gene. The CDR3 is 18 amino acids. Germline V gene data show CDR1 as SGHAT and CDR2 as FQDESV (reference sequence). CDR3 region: CASSLVFPGLAGNYEQYF. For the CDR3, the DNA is TGTGCCAGCAGCTTAGTCTTCCCGGGACTAGCGGGGAACTACGAGCAGTACTTC.

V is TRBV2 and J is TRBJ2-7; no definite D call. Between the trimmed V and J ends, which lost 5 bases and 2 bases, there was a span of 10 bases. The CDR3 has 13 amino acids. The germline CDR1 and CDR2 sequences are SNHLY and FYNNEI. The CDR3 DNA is TGTGCCAGCAGTCCCAAAAATCCCTACGAGCAGTACTTC. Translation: CASSPKNPYEQYF.

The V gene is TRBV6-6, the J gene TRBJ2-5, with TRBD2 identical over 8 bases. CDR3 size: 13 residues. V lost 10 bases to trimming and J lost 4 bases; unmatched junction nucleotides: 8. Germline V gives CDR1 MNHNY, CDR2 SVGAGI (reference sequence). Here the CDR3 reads CATGGATGETQYF. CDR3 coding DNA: TGTGCCACCGGGGGGGCGACGGGAGAGACCCAGTACTTC.

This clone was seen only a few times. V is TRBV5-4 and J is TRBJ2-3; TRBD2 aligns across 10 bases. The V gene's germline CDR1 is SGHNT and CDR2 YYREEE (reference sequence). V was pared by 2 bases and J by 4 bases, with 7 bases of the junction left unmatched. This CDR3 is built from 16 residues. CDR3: CASSFTGTSVPDTQYF. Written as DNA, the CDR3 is TGTGCCAGCAGCTTTACGGGGACTAGCGTCCCAGATACGCAGTATTTT. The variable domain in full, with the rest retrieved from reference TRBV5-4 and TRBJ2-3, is ETGVTQSPTHLIKTRGQQVTLRCSSQSGHNTVSWYQQALGQGPQFIFQYYREEENGRGNFPPRFSGLQFPNYSSELNVNALELDDSALYLCASSFTGTSVPDTQYFGPGTRLTVL.

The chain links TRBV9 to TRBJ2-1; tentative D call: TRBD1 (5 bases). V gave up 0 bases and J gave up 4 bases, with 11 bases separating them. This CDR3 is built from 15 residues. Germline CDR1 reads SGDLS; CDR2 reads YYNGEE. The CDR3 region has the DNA TGTGCCAGCAGCGTAGAAAGGACAAGTTACAATGAGCAGTTCTTC. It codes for CASSVERTSYNEQFF.

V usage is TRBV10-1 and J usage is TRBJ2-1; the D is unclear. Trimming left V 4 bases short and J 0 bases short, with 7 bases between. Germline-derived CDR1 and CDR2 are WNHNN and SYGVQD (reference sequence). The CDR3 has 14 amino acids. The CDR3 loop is CASSAGVSYNEQFF. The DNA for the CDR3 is TGCGCCAGCAGTGCTGGCGTCTCCTACAATGAGCAGTTCTTC.

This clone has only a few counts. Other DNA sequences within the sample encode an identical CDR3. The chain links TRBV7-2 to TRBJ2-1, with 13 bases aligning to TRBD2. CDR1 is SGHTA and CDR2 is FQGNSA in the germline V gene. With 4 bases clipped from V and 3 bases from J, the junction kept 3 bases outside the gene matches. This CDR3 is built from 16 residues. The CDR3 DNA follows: TGTGCCAGCAGCTCAAGGACTAGCGGGAGCTACAATGAGCAGTTCTTC. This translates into CASSSRTSGSYNEQFF.